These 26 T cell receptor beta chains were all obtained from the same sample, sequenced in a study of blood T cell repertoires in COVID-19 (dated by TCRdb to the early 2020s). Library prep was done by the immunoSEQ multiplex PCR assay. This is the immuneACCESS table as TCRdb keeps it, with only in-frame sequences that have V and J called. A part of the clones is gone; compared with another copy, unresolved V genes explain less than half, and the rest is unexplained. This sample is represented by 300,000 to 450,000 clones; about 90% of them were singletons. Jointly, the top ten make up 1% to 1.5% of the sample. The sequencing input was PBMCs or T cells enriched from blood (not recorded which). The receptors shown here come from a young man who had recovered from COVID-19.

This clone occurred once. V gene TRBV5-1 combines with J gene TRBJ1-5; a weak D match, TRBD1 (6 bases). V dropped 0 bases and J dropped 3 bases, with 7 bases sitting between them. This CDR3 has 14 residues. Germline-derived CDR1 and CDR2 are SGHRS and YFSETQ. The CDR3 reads CASSLGQVNQPQHF. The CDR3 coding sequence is TGCGCCAGCAGCTTGGGACAGGTCAATCAGCCCCAGCATTTT.

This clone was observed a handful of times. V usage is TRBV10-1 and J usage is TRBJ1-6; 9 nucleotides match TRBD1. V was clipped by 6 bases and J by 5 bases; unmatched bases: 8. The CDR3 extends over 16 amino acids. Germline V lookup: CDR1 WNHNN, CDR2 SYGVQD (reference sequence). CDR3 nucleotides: TGCGCCAGCAGGGCCTGGGACAGGGATCATAATTCACCCCTCCACTTT. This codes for CASRAWDRDHNSPLHF.

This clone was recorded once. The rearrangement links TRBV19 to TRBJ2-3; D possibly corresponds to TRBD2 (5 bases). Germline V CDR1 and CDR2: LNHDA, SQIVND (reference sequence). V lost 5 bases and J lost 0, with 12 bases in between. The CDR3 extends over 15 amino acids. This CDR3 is CASSVGGYSTDTQYF. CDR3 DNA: TGTGCCAGTAGTGTAGGCGGGTATAGCACAGATACGCAGTATTTT.

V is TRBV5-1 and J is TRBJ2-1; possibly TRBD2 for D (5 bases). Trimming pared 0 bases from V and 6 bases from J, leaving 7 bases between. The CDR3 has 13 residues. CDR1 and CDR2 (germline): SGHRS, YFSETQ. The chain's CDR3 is CASSLVGGNEQFF. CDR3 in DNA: TGCGCCAGCAGCTTGGTTGGAGGCAATGAGCAGTTCTTC. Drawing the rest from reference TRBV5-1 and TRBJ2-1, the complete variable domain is KAGVTQTPRYLIKTRGQQVTLSCSPISGHRSVSWYQQTPGQGLQFLFEYFSETQRNKGNFPGRFSGRQFSNSRSEMNVSTLELGDSALYLCASSLVGGNEQFFGPGTRLTVL.

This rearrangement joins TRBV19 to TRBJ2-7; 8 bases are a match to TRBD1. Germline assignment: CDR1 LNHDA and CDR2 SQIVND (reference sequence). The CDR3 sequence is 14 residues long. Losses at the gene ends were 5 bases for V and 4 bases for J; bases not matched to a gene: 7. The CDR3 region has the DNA TGTGCCAGTAGTGCGACAGGGGTCCGGTACGAGCAGTACTTC. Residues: CASSATGVRYEQYF.

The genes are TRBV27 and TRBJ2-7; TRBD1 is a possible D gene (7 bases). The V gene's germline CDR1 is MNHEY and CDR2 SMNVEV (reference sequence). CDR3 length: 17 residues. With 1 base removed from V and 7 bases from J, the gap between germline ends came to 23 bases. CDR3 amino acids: CASSLWGTAPGEREQYF. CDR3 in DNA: TGTGCCAGCAGTTTATGGGGGACAGCCCCGGGAGAGAGGGAGCAGTACTTC.

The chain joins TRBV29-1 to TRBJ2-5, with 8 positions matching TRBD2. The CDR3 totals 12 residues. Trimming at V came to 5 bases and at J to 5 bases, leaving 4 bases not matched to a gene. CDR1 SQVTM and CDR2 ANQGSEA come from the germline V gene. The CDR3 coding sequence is TGCAGCGTTATCGGGAGGGGTGAGACCCAGTACTTC. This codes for CSVIGRGETQYF.

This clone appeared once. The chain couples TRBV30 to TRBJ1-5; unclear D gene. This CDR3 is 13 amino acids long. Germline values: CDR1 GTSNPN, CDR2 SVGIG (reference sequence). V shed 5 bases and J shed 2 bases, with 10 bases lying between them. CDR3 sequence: CAWESSGNQPQHF. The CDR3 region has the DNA TGTGCCTGGGAAAGTAGCGGCAATCAGCCCCAGCATTTT.

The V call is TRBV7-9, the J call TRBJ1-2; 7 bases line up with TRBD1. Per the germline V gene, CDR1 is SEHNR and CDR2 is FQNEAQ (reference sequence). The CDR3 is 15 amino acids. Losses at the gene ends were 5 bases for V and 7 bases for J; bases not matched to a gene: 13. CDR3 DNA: TGTGCCAGCAGCAACTGGGACAGAGCCCCTTCTGGCTACACCTTC. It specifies CASSNWDRAPSGYTF.

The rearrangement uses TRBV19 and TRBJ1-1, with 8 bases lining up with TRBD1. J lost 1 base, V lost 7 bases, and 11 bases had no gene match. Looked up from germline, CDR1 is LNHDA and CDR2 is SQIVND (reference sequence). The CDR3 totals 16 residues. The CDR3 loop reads CASKQSQGAKNTEAFF. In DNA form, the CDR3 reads TGTGCCAGTAAACAGTCCCAGGGGGCTAAGAACACTGAAGCTTTCTTT.

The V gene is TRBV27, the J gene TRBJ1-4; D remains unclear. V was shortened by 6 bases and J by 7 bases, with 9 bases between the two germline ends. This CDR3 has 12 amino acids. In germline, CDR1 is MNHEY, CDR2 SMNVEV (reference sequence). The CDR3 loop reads CASRTEGEKLFF. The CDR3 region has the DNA TGTGCCAGCAGAACGGAGGGTGAAAAACTGTTTTTT.

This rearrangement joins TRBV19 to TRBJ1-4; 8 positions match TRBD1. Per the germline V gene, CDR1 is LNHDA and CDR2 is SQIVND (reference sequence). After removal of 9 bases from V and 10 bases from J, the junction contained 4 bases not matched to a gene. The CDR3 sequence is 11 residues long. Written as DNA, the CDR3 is TGTGCCAGCCAGGGGGCCCTAAAACTGTTTTTT. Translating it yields CASQGALKLFF.

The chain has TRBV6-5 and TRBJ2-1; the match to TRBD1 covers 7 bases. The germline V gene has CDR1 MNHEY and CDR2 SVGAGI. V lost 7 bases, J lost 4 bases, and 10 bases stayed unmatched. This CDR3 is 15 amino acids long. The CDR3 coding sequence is TGTGCCAGCACCCCCCCGGGACAGCCTTACAATGAGCAGTTCTTC. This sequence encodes CASTPPGQPYNEQFF.

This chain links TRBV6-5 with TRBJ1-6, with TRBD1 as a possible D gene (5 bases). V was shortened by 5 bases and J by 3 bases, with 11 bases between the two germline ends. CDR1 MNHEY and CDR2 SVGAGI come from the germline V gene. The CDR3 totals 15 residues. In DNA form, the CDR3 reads TGTGCCAGCAGTACCCCGGGGGTCTATAATTCACCCCTCCACTTT. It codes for CASSTPGVYNSPLHF.

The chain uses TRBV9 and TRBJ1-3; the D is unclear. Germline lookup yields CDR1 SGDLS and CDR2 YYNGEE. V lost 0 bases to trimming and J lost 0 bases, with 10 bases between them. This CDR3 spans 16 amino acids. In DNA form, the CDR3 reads TGTGCCAGCAGCGTAGCTGGCGGGGACTCTGGAAACACCATATATTTT. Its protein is CASSVAGGDSGNTIYF.

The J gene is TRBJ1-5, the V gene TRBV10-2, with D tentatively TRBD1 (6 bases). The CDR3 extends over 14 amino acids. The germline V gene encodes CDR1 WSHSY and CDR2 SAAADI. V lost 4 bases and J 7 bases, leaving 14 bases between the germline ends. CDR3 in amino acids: CASSGGGAWQPQHF. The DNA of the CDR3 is TGCGCCAGCAGTGGAGGGGGGGCCTGGCAGCCCCAGCATTTT.

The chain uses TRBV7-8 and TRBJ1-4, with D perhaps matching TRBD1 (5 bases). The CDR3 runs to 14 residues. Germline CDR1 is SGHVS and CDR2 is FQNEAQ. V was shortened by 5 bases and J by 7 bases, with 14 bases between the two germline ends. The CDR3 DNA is TGTGCCAGCAGCCCCAGGGAGGACCCTGAAAAACTGTTTTTT. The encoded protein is CASSPREDPEKLFF. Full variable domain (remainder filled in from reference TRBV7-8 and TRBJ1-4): GAGVSQSPRYKVAKRGQDVALRCDPISGHVSLFWYQQALGQGPEFLTYFQNEAQLDKSGLPSDRFFAERPEGSVSTLKIQRTQQEDSAVYLCASSPREDPEKLFFGSGTQLSVL.

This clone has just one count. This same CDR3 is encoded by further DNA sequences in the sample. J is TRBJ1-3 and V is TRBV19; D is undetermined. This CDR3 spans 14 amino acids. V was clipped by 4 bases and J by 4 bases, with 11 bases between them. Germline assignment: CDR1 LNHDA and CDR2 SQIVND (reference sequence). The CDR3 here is CASSSQISGNTIYF. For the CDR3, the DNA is TGTGCCAGTAGTAGCCAGATTTCAGGAAACACCATATATTTT.

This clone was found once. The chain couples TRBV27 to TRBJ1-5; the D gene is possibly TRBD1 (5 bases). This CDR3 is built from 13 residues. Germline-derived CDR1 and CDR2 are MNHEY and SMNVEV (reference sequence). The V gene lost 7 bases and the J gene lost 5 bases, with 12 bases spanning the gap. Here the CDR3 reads CASKRRVDQPQHF. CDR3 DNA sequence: TGTGCCAGCAAACGCAGGGTCGATCAGCCCCAGCATTTT.

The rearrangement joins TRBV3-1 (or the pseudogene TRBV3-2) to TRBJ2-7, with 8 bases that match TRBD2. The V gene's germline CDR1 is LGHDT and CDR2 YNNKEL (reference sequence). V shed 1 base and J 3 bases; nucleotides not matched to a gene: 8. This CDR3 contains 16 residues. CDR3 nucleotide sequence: TGTGCCAGCAGCCAAGGCTTAAGCGGGGGCTTCTACGAGCAGTACTTC. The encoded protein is CASSQGLSGGFYEQYF.

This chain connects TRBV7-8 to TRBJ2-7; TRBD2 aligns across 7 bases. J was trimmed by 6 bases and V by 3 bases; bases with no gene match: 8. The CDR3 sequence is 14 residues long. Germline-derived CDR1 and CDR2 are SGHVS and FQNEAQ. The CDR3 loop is CASSFYAGAGEQYF. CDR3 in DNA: TGTGCCAGCAGCTTTTACGCGGGAGCGGGCGAGCAGTACTTC.

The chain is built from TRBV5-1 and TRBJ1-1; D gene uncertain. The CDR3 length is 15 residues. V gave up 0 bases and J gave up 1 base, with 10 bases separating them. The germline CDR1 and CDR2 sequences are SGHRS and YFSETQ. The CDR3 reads CASSLVLTRNTEAFF. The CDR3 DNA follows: TGCGCCAGCAGCTTGGTATTAACAAGGAACACTGAAGCTTTCTTT. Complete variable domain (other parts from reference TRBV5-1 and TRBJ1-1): KAGVTQTPRYLIKTRGQQVTLSCSPISGHRSVSWYQQTPGQGLQFLFEYFSETQRNKGNFPGRFSGRQFSNSRSEMNVSTLELGDSALYLCASSLVLTRNTEAFFGQGTRLTVV.

The CDR3 DNA sequence: TGTGCCAGCTCACCACCAGGCCTCTCCAAGGGGGAGACCCAGTACTTC. Its translation is CASSPPGLSKGETQYF. The chain couples TRBV18 to TRBJ2-5, with a tentative D call TRBD1 (5 bases). CDR3 length equals 16 residues. The germline V gene encodes CDR1 KGHSH and CDR2 LQKENI. Trimming left V 0 bases short and J 5 bases short, with 16 bases between.

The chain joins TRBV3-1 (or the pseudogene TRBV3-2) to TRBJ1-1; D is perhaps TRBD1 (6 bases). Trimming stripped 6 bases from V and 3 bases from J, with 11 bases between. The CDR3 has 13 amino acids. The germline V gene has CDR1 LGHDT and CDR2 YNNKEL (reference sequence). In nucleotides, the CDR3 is TGTGCCAGCAGAGGACAGACCCACACTGAAGCTTTCTTT. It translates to CASRGQTHTEAFF.

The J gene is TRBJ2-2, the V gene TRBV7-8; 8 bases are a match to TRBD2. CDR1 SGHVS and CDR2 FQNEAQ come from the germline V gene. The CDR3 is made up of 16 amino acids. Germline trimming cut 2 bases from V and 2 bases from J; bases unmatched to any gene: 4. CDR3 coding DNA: TGTGCCAGCAGCTTAAGGCGGGGGGCTAACACCGGGGAGCTGTTTTTT. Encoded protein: CASSLRRGANTGELFF.

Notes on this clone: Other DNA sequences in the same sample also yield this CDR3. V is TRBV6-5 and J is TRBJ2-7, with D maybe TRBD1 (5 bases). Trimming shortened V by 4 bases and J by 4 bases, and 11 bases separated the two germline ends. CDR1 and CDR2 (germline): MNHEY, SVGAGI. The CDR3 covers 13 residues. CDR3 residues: CASSFDRVYEQYF. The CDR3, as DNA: TGTGCCAGCAGTTTCGACAGAGTTTACGAGCAGTACTTC.